The sequence of this T cell receptor beta chain was determined in a study of STAT5B mutations in CD4+ large granular lymphocyte leukemia. Assay used: immunoSEQ multiplex PCR; TCRdb lists only in-frame clones, some missing. The data show 20,000 to 25,000 clones, just over 70% seen once. The sample consisted of CD4+ T cells from blood buffy coats. This sequence was found in a human donor in good health.

This CDR3 is CASSLVGGLEFF. The CDR3 region has the DNA TGTGCCAGCAGCTTAGTGGGAGGGTTGGAGTTCTTC. The chain uses TRBV7-2 and TRBJ2-1, with TRBD2 matching over 7 bases. Germline-derived CDR1 and CDR2 are SGHTA and FQGNSA. The CDR3 length is 12 residues. Germline trimming cut 1 base from V and 14 bases from J; bases unmatched to any gene: 5. Combining the CDR3 with reference TRBV7-2 and TRBJ2-1 gives the whole variable domain GAGVSQSPSNKVTEKGKDVELRCDPISGHTALYWYRQSLGQGLEFLIYFQGNSAPDKSGLPSDRFSAERTGGSVSTLTIQRTQQEDSAVYLCASSLVGGLEFFGPGTRLTVL.